The entry below describes one TCR beta chain. The antigen this receptor binds is unknown. No much larger clonotype is one base removed from it; base qualities were not supplied. This record belongs to a study of blood T cells in healthy people across ages (dated by TCRdb to about 2015). At the level of the whole study: In model experiments, template switching captured roughly one uniquely barcoded TCR beta cDNA molecule for every two T cells. The study analyzed two additional independent replicas of 1 million unique cDNA reads from the same blood draw for two donors, one aged 18 to 29 and one aged 80 or older. The donors were divided into four age groups: young (average approximately 17 years), middle-aged (about 40), aged (approximately 64) and long-lived (roughly 86). To track age-related changes in TCR beta repertoire diversity, the study relied on deep sequencing normalized with unique cDNA molecular identifiers. Donors of different ages were randomly distributed across sequencing lanes to avoid experimental bias. Broader findings and caveats from the paper: Observed TCR beta diversity correlated strongly with the percentage of naive T cells measured by flow cytometry. Observed TCR beta diversity per million T cells fell roughly linearly with age, and a significant reduction was already apparent by age around 39. Compared with the aged group, the long-lived group had more naive CD4+ T cells, fewer expanded clones and increased TCR diversity, a pattern suggesting age selection. Because the CMV infection status of the donors was unknown, age-related changes in expanded clonotypes may potentially have been confounded. Total diversity estimates from one million sequenced T cells were considered lower bounds and underestimates. Because profiling used bulk unsorted PBMCs, naive and antigen-experienced compartments could not be compared conclusively.

Systemically healthy Caucasian individuals from Russia, some 40 in total and aged about 6 to 100 years, were included as donors. Each donor gave around 9.8 milliliters of peripheral blood, collected into EDTA-treated Vacutainer tubes. Ficoll-Paque density-gradient centrifugation was used to isolate PBMCs, with at least 7 million obtained per sample. Trizol reagent was used to extract total RNA from the PBMCs, yielding at least 6 micrograms per sample. The percentages of naive CD45RAhigh/CD27high T cells were determined by flow cytometry on a PBMC aliquot from every donor. The library was obtained by 5' RACE. TCRdb records Illumina HiSeq 2500 as the sequencer. A second PCR of roughly 7 to 11 cycles was performed with a sample-barcoded 5' primer and a J-beta primer mix. Each TCR beta cDNA molecule received a unique molecular identifier from a template-switch 5' adaptor carrying 12 random nucleotides. At least 3 million CDR3-containing paired-end reads were obtained from each sample. The Mint cDNA synthesis kit, primed by a TRBC-specific oligonucleotide, was used to synthesize first-strand cDNA from all RNA. Following uracil-DNA glycosylase treatment, a first 18-cycle PCR with universal primers M1SS and BC2_uni_R was performed on all cDNA. The original pipeline was this. Normalization of each sample was performed by random selection of 1 million high-quality reads, each carrying a distinct molecular identifier. Instead of being binned into consensus sequences, reads that shared molecular identifiers were thrown out. MiTCR, set to a Q25 quality threshold and the strictest error-elimination algorithm, was used for CDR3 identification, clonotype clustering and error correction. A nonparametric unseen species model with Euler transformation was used to estimate a lower bound on total TCR beta diversity. TCRdb reran the public reads through fastp at Q25 and MiXCR, keeping productive beta chains. Merged by CDR3 protein, the rows form single entries marked with the most common genes and DNA. The V and J calls and clone size come from TCRdb's table, not from the authors' own analysis. The sample records roughly 1.5 million distinct CDR3 sequences, under 55% of which are singletons. In total, the top ten clones hold approximately 4% of the sample.

The CDR3 holds 16 amino acids from the cysteine to the phenylalanine. Only the CDR3 region is kept as DNA, spanning 48 bases read in frame from base 1. Here V drops 2 bases and J drops 1 base, and the junction holds 5 bases not matched to any gene. For CDR1 and CDR2, the germline V gene lists SGHTA and FQGNSA. The receptor was isolated from a young woman in good health. Sequencing used blood. This sequence uses TRBV7-2 and TRBJ2-3; 8 junctional bases match TRBD2. The CDR3 reads as follows: CASSLMSGGGTDTQYF. The nucleotide sequence is TGTGCCAGCAGCTTAATGAGCGGGGGAGGCACAGATACGCAGTATTTT.